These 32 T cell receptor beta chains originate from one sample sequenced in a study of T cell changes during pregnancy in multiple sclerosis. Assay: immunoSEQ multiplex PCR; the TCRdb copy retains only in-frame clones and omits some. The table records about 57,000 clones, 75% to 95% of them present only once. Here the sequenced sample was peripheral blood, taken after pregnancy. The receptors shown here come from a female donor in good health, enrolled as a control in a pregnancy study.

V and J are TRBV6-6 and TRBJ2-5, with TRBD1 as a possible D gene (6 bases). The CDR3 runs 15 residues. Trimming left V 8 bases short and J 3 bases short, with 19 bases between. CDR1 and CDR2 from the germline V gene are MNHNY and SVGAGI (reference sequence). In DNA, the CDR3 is TGTGCCAGCCTGTTGAGTGGGGGCCCTAAAGAGACCCAGTACTTC. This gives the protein CASLLSGGPKETQYF.

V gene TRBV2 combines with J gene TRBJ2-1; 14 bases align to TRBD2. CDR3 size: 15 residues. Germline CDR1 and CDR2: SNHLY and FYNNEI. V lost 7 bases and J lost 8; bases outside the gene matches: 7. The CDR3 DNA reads TGTGCCAGCAACACCGGACTAGCGGGAGGCGATGAGCAGTTCTTC. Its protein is CASNTGLAGGDEQFF.

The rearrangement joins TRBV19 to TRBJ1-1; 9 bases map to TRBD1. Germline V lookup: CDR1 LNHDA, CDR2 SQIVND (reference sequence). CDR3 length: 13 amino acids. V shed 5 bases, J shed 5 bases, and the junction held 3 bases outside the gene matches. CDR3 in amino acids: CASSSDRGTEAFF. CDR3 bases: TGTGCCAGTAGTTCGGACAGGGGAACTGAAGCTTTCTTT.

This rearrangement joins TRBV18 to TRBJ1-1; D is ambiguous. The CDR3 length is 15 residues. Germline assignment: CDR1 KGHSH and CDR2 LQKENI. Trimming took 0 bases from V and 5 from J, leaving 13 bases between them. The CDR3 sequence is CASSPPPLPRTEAFF. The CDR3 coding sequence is TGTGCCAGCTCACCACCTCCCCTCCCGCGGACTGAAGCTTTCTTT.

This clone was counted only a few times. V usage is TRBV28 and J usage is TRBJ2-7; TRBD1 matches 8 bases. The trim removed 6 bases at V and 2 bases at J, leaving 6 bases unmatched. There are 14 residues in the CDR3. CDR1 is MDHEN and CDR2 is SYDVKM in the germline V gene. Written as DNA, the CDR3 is TGTGCCAGCAGGCCTCGACAGGGGACCTACGAGCAGTACTTC. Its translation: CASRPRQGTYEQYF.

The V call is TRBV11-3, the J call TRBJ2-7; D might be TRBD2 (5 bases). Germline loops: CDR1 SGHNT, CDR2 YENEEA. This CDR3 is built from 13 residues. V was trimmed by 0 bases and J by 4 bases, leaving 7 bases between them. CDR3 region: CASSLDWRYEQYF. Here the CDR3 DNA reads TGTGCCAGCAGCTTAGATTGGAGGTACGAGCAGTACTTC.

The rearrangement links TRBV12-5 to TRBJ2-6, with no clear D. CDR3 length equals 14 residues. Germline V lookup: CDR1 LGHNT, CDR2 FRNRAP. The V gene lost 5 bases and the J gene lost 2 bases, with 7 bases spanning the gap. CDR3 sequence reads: CASGLTAGANVLTF. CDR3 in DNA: TGTGCTAGTGGTCTCACGGCTGGGGCCAACGTCCTGACTTTC.

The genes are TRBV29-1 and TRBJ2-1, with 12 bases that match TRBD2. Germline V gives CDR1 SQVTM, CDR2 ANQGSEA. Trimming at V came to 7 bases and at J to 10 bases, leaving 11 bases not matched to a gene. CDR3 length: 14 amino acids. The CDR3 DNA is TGCAGCGGAAAGCTAGCGGGGGGGCGATGGGAGCAGTTCTTC. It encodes CSGKLAGGRWEQFF.

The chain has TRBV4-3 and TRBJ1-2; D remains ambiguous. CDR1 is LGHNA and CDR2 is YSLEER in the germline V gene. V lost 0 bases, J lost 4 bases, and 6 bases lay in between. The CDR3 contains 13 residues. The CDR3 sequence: CASSQERSYGYTF. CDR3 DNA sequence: TGCGCCAGCAGCCAAGAAAGGAGCTATGGCTACACCTTC.

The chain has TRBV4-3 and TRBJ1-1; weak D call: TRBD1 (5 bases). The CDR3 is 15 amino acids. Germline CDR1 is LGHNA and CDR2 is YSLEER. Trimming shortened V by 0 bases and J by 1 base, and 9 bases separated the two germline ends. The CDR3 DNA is TGCGCCAGCAGCCAAGATGGGGCAGCGAACACTGAAGCTTTCTTT. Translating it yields CASSQDGAANTEAFF.

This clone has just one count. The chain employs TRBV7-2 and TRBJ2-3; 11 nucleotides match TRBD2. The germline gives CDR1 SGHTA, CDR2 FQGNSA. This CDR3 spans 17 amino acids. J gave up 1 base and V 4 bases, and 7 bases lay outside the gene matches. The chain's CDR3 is CASSSLAGGVGTDTQYF. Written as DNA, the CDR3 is TGTGCCAGCAGCTCTCTAGCGGGGGGAGTAGGCACAGATACGCAGTATTTT.

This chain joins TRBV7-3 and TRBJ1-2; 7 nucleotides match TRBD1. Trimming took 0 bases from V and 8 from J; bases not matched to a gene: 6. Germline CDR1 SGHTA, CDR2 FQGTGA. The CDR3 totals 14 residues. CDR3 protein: CASSLTEGAGGYTF. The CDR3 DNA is TGTGCCAGCAGCTTAACGGAGGGGGCAGGAGGCTACACCTTC.

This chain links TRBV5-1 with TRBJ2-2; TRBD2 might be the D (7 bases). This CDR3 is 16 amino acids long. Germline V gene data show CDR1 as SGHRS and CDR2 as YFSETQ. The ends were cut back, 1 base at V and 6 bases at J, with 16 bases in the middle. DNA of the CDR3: TGCGCCAGCAGCTTGTTGGCGGGAGAGGGGGCCGGGGAGCTGTTTTTT. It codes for CASSLLAGEGAGELFF.

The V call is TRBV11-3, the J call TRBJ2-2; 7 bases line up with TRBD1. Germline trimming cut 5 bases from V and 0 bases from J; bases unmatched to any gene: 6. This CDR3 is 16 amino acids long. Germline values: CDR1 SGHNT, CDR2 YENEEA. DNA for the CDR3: TGTGCCAGCAGCCCGAGGACAGGAACGAACACCGGGGAGCTGTTTTTT. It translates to CASSPRTGTNTGELFF.

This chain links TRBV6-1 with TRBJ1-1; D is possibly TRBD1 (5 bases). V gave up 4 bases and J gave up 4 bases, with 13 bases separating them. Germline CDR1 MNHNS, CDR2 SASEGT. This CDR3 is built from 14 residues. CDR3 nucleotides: TGTGCCAGCAGTGGACCAGAAGGGGCCACTGAAGCTTTCTTT. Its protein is CASSGPEGATEAFF.

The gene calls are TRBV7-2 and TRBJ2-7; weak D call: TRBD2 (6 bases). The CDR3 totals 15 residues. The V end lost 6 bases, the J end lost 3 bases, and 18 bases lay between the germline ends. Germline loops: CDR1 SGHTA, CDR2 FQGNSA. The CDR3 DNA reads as TGTGCCAGCAGTCATCCCGGGACTGAGCTCTACGAGCAGTACTTC. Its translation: CASSHPGTELYEQYF.

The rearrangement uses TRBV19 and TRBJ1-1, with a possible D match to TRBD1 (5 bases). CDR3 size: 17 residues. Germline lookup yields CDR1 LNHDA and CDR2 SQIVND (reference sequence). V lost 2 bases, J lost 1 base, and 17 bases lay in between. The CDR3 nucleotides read TGTGCCAGTAGTATACTCGGGGGGACGGCGGAGAACACTGAAGCTTTCTTT. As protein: CASSILGGTAENTEAFF.

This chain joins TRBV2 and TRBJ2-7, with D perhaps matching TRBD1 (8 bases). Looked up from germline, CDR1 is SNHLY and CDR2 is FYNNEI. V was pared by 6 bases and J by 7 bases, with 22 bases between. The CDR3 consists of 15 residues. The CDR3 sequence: CASRLGTGLGGEQYF. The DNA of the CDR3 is TGTGCCAGCAGGCTCGGGACAGGATTGGGGGGGGAGCAGTACTTC.

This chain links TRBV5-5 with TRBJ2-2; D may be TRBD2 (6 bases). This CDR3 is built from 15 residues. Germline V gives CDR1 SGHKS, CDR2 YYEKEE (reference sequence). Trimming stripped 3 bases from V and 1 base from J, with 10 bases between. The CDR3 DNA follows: TGTGCCAGCAGCTCGACCGGGGGGAACACCGGGGAGCTGTTTTTT. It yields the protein CASSSTGGNTGELFF.

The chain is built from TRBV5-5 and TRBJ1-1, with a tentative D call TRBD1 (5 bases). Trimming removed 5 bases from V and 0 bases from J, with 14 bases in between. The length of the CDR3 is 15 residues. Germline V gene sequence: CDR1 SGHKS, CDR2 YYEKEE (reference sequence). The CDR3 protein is CASRPGGEMNTEAFF. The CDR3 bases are TGTGCCAGCAGACCGGGGGGGGAGATGAACACTGAAGCTTTCTTT.

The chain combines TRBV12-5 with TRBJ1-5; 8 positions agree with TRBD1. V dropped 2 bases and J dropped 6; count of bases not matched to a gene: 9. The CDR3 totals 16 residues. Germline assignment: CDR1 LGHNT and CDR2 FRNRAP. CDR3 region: CASGLPTGGPGQPQHF. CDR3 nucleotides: TGTGCTAGTGGTTTGCCCACAGGGGGTCCGGGTCAGCCCCAGCATTTT.

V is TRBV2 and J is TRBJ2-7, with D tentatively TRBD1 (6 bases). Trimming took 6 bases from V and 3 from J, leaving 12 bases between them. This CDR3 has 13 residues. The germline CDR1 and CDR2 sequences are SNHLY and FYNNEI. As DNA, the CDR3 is TGTGCCAGCAGCGCCATGGACAGCTACGAGCAGTACTTC. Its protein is CASSAMDSYEQYF.

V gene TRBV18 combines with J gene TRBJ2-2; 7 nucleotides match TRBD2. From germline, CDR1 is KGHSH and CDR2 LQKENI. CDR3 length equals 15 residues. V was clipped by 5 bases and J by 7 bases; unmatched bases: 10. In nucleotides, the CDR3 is TGTGCCAGCTCATCCAGCGGGAATGCGGGCGGGGAGCTGTTTTTT. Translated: CASSSSGNAGGELFF. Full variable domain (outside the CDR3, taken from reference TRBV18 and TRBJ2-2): NAGVMQNPRHLVRRRGQEARLRCSPMKGHSHVYWYRQLPEEGLKFMVYLQKENIIDESGMPKERFSAEFPKEGPSILRIQQVVRGDSAAYFCASSSSGNAGGELFFGEGSRLTVL.

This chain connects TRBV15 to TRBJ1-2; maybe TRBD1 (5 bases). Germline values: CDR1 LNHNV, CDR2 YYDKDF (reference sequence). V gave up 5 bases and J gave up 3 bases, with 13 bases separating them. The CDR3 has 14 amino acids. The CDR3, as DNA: TGTGCCACCAGCCTCGCGGGAGGGGACTATGGCTACACCTTC. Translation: CATSLAGGDYGYTF.

This chain's CDR3 is CSVRGGMGQEIYEQYF. CDR3 coding DNA: TGCAGCGTTAGGGGGGGAATGGGACAGGAAATCTACGAGCAGTACTTC. The rearrangement links TRBV29-1 to TRBJ2-7; D is perhaps TRBD1 (8 bases). V was clipped by 5 bases and J by 3 bases, with 23 bases between them. The CDR3 runs to 16 residues. Germline CDR1 reads SQVTM; CDR2 reads ANQGSEA.

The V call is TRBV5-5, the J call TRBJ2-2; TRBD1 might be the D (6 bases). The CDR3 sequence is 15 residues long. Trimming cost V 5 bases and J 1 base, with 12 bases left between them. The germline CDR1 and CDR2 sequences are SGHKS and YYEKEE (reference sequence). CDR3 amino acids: CASSSVGGNTGELFF. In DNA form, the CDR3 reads TGTGCCAGCAGTTCAGTAGGGGGGAACACCGGGGAGCTGTTTTTT.

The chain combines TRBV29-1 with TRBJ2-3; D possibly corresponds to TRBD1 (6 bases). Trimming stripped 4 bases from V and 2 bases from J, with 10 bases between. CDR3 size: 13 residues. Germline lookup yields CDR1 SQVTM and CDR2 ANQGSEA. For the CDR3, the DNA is TGCAGCGTTGGAGACAGGTTCACAGATACGCAGTATTTT. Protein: CSVGDRFTDTQYF.

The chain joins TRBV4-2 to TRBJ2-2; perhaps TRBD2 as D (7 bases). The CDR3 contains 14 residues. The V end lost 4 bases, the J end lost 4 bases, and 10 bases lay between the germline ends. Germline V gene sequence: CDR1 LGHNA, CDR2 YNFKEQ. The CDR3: CASSRGGRTGELFF. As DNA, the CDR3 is TGTGCCAGCAGCCGGGGGGGCCGCACCGGGGAGCTGTTTTTT.

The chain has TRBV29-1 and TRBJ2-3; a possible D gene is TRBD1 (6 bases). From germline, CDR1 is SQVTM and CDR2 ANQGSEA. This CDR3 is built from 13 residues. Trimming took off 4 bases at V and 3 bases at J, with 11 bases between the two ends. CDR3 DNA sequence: TGCAGCGTTGGGGACATCGCGACAGATACGCAGTATTTT. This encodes CSVGDIATDTQYF.

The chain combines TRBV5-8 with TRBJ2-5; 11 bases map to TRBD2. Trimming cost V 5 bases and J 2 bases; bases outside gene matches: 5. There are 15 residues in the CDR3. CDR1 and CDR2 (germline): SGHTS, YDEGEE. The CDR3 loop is CASRKRLAGQETQYF. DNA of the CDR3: TGTGCCAGCAGAAAACGACTAGCGGGACAAGAGACCCAGTACTTC.

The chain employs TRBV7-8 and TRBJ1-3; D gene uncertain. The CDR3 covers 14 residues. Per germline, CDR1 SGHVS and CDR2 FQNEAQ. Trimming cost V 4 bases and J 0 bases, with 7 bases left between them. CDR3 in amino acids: CASSSHYSGNTIYF. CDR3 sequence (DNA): TGTGCCAGCAGCTCCCACTACTCTGGAAACACCATATATTTT.

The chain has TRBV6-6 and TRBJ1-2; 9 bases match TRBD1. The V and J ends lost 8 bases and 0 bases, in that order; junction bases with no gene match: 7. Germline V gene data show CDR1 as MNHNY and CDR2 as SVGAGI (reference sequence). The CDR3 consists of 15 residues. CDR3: CASVVGTGSNYGYTF. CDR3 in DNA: TGTGCCAGCGTCGTGGGGACAGGGTCTAACTATGGCTACACCTTC.